This T cell receptor (beta chain) came from a study of control samples from healthy donors and cancer patients. TCRdb's table, derived via immunoSEQ multiplex PCR, lists solely in-frame clones and lacks some. The sample includes over 90,000 clones, around 89% of them seen just once. In its sample, this clone was seen once. Germline loops: CDR1 LGHDT, CDR2 YNNKEL (reference sequence). V was cut by 5 bases and J by 8 bases, with 9 bases left in between. CDR3 length: 11 amino acids. The source material was PBMCs. The chain combines TRBV3-1 (or the pseudogene TRBV3-2) with TRBJ1-2; D not certain. This sequence originates from a man in his 60s with lung cancer. The CDR3 region is CASSSGPGYTF. CDR3 sequence (DNA): TGTGCCAGCAGCTCCGGCCCCGGCTACACCTTC.